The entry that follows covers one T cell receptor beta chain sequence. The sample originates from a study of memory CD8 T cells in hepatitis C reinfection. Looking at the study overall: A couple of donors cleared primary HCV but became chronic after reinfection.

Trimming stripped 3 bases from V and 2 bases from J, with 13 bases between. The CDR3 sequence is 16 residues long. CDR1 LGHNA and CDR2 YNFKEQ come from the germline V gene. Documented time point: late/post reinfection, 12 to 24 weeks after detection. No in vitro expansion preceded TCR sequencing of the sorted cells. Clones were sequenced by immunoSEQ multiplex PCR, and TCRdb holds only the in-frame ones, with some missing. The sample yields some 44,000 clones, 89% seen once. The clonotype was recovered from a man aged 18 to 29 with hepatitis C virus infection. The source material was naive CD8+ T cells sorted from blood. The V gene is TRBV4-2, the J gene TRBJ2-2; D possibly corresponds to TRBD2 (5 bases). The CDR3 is CASSHSGLTNTGELFF. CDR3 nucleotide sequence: TGTGCCAGCAGCCATTCCGGACTTACTAACACCGGGGAGCTGTTTTTT.